This passage covers 14 T cell receptor beta chains from one sample sequenced in a study of blood T cell repertoires in COVID-19. Sequenced by immunoSEQ multiplex PCR; TCRdb stores in-frame clones only, minus some. The profile shows under 250,000 clones, around 83% of them singletons. The sequencing sample was made of peripheral blood. These receptors were taken from a man aged 50-60 years with active or convalescent COVID-19.

The chain couples TRBV28 to TRBJ1-1; 9 positions match TRBD1. Germline values: CDR1 MDHEN, CDR2 SYDVKM. The junction had 23 bases not matched to a gene; V was cut back by 6 bases and J by 6 bases. CDR3 length: 19 amino acids. CDR3 in DNA: TGTGCCAGCAGCCCGATGTGGGGACAGGGACCGCTTGGGGAGGCTGAAGCTTTCTTT. Protein sequence: CASSPMWGQGPLGEAEAFF. Using reference TRBV28 and TRBJ1-1 for the parts outside the CDR3, the full variable domain is DVKVTQSSRYLVKRTGEKVFLECVQDMDHENMFWYRQDPGLGLRLIYFSYDVKMKEKGDIPEGYSVSREKKERFSLILESASTNQTSMYLCASSPMWGQGPLGEAEAFFGQGTRLTVV.

The genes are TRBV6-1 and TRBJ1-3; D is unclear. Germline V lookup: CDR1 MNHNS, CDR2 SASEGT. CDR3 length: 16 amino acids. V was pared by 1 base and J by 0 bases, with 10 bases between. CDR3 loop: CASSEVRAVSGNTIYF. CDR3 in DNA: TGTGCCAGCAGTGAAGTGCGGGCCGTCTCTGGAAACACCATATATTTT.

The chain couples TRBV19 to TRBJ2-2, with TRBD2 matching 8 bases. Germline V gene lookup returns CDR1 LNHDA and CDR2 SQIVND (reference sequence). Unmatched junction bases numbered 9, after V lost 8 bases and J lost 4 bases. The CDR3 is made up of 15 amino acids. The CDR3 reads CASLRAGVVTGELFF. CDR3 sequence (DNA): TGTGCCAGTCTGAGAGCGGGAGTCGTCACCGGGGAGCTGTTTTTT.

The chain joins TRBV12-3 or TRBV12-4 to TRBJ2-7; the match to TRBD1 covers 10 bases. This CDR3 comprises 12 residues. The ends lost 6 bases at V and 10 bases at J; junction bases unmatched: 6. The CDR3 here is CASSRGTGDQYF. The CDR3 nucleotides read TGTGCCAGCAGCAGGGGGACAGGGGATCAGTACTTC.

V is TRBV19 and J is TRBJ1-2; D remains ambiguous. Germline CDR1 reads LNHDA; CDR2 reads SQIVND (reference sequence). V gave up 5 bases and J gave up 6 bases, with 19 bases separating them. The CDR3 sequence is 15 residues long. CDR3 bases: TGTGCCAGTAGTCCCCCGTGGAGCTCTAGAGATGGCTACACCTTC. Protein: CASSPPWSSRDGYTF.

This rearrangement joins TRBV9 to TRBJ2-7, with 7 bases fitting TRBD1. With V trimmed by 0 bases and J by 3 bases, 6 bases remained unmatched. The germline gives CDR1 SGDLS, CDR2 YYNGEE. The CDR3 extends over 15 amino acids. The CDR3 DNA is TGTGCCAGCAGCGTAGGACAGGGAAGGGACTACGAGCAGTACTTC. Its protein is CASSVGQGRDYEQYF.

The rearrangement joins TRBV7-8 to TRBJ2-5; a possible D gene is TRBD1 (5 bases). Between the trimmed V and J ends, which lost 5 bases and 13 bases, there was a span of 17 bases. The CDR3 extends over 12 amino acids. Germline V gene sequence: CDR1 SGHVS, CDR2 FQNEAQ. DNA for the CDR3: TGTGCCAGCAGCCGCATTTATATCGACAGGTACTTC. It yields the protein CASSRIYIDRYF.

The J gene is TRBJ1-6, the V gene TRBV27, with D perhaps matching TRBD1 (6 bases). The length of the CDR3 is 18 residues. Looked up from germline, CDR1 is MNHEY and CDR2 is SMNVEV (reference sequence). The V end was cut by 4 bases, the J end by 9 bases, with 25 bases between. CDR3 sequence reads: CASSSFRGGAPRSSPLHF. The CDR3 DNA is TGTGCCAGCAGTTCGTTCCGTGGGGGGGCTCCACGTAGTTCACCCCTCCACTTT.

The rearrangement links TRBV5-1 to TRBJ2-1, with 8 positions matching TRBD2. Germline V gives CDR1 SGHRS, CDR2 YFSETQ. With 0 bases clipped from V and 3 bases from J, the junction kept 2 bases outside the gene matches. The CDR3 is 15 residues long. The chain's CDR3 is CASSLDGGDYNEQFF. The CDR3 DNA is TGCGCCAGCAGCTTGGACGGGGGGGACTACAATGAGCAGTTCTTC.

This chain connects TRBV14 to TRBJ1-2; 9 bases fit TRBD1. The germline gives CDR1 SGHDN, CDR2 FVKESK. CDR3 length: 15 residues. V trimming: 1 base; J trimming: 3 bases; junction bases outside the gene matches: 3. The chain's CDR3 is CASSQGGQGYYGYTF. As DNA, the CDR3 is TGTGCCAGCAGCCAAGGCGGACAGGGGTACTATGGCTACACCTTC.

The J gene is TRBJ2-1, the V gene TRBV4-3; 11 bases align to TRBD2. The CDR3 spans 21 residues. The trim removed 1 base at V and 8 bases at J, leaving 22 bases unmatched. Looked up from germline, CDR1 is LGHNA and CDR2 is YSLEER. The CDR3, as DNA: TGCGCCAGCAGCCAAGGGGGACAGTATTCTAGCGGGGGGACCTTAGGGGATGAGCAGTTCTTC. This gives the protein CASSQGGQYSSGGTLGDEQFF.

The rearrangement links TRBV9 to TRBJ2-7; perhaps TRBD1 as D (6 bases). Germline V gene lookup returns CDR1 SGDLS and CDR2 YYNGEE. V lost 4 bases to trimming and J lost 0 bases, with 8 bases between them. This CDR3 comprises 13 residues. This chain's CDR3 is CASSKDSSYEQYF. In nucleotides, the CDR3 is TGTGCCAGCAGCAAGGACAGCTCCTACGAGCAGTACTTC.

The chain links TRBV4-3 to TRBJ2-2; a weak D match, TRBD2 (6 bases). The CDR3 spans 15 residues. Germline-derived CDR1 and CDR2 are LGHNA and YSLEER. The V gene lost 1 base and the J gene lost 2 bases, with 8 bases spanning the gap. The CDR3 coding sequence is TGCGCCAGCAGCCAAGCCGGGGGAAACACCGGGGAGCTGTTTTTT. It codes for CASSQAGGNTGELFF.

The V call is TRBV10-3, the J call TRBJ1-2; the D is unclear. Per the germline V gene, CDR1 is ENHRY and CDR2 is SYGVKD. The CDR3 has 15 residues. Trimming took 3 bases from V and 2 from J, leaving 13 bases between them. The CDR3 region is CAISESDSPNYGYTF. The CDR3 nucleotides read TGTGCCATCAGTGAAAGCGACTCACCCAACTATGGCTACACCTTC.